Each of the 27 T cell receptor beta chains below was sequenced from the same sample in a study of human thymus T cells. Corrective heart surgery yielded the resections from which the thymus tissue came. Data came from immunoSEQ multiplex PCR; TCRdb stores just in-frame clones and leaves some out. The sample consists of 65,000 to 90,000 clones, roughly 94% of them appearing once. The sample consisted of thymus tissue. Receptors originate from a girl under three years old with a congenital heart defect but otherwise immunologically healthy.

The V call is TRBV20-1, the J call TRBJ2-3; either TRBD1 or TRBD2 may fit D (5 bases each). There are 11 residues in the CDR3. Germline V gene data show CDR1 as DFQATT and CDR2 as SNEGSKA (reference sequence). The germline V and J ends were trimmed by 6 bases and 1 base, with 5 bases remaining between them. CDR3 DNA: TGCAGTGCGGGGGGCACAGATACGCAGTATTTT. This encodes CSAGGTDTQYF.

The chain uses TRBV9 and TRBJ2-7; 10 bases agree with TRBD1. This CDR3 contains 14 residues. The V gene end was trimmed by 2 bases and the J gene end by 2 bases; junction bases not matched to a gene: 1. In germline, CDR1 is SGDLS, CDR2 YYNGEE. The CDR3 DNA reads TGTGCCAGCAGCGTCGGGACAGGGGCCTACGAGCAGTACTTC. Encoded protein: CASSVGTGAYEQYF.

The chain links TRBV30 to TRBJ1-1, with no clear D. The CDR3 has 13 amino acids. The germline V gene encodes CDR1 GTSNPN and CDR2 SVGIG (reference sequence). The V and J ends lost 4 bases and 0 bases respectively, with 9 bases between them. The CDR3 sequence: CAWTRHMNTEAFF. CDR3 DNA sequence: TGTGCCTGGACCAGACACATGAACACTGAAGCTTTCTTT.

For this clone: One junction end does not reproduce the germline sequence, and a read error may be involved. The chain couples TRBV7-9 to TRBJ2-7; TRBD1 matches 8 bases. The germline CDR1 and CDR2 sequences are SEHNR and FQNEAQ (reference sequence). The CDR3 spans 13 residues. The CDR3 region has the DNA TGTGCCAGCACCATTCTGGCCCCGGACAGGGAAGGCTTC. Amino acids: CASTILAPDREGF.

CDR3 amino acids: CASTYSTTPPGGGEVFF. The CDR3 DNA follows: TGTGCCAGCACTTACTCTACAACCCCTCCGGGTGGGGGGGAGGTTTTCTTT. This chain links TRBV27 with TRBJ1-1; tentative D call: TRBD1 (5 bases). V lost 7 bases and J lost 13, with 34 bases in between. The CDR3 contains 17 residues. Germline values: CDR1 MNHEY, CDR2 SMNVEV (reference sequence).

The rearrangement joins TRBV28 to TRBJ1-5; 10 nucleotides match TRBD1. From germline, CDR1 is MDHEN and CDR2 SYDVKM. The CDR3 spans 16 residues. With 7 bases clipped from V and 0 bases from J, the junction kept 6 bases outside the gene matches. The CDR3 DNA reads TGTGCCAGCAACGAAGACAGGGGGCTTAGCAATCAGCCCCAGCATTTT. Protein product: CASNEDRGLSNQPQHF.

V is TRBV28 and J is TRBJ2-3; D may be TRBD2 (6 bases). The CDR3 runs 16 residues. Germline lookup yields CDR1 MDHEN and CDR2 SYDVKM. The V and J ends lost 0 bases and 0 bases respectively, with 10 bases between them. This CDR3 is CASSLWLAISTDTQYF. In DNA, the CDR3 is TGTGCCAGCAGTTTATGGCTAGCGATAAGCACAGATACGCAGTATTTT.

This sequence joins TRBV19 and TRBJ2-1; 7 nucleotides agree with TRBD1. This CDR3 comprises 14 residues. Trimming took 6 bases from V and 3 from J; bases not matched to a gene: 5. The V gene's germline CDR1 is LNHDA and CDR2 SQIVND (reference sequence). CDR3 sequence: CASRQGKYYNEQFF. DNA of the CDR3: TGTGCCAGTAGACAGGGGAAATACTACAATGAGCAGTTCTTC.

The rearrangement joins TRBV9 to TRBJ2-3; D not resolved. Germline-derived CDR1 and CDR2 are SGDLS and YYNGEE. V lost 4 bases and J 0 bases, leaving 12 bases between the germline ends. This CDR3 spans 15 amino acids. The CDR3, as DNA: TGTGCCAGCAGCCCCGCCGAGCAGAGCACAGATACGCAGTATTTT. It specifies CASSPAEQSTDTQYF. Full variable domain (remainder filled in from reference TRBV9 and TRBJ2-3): DSGVTQTPKHLITATGQRVTLRCSPRSGDLSVYWYQQSLDQGLQFLIQYYNGEERAKGNILERFSAQQFPDLHSELNLSSLELGDSALYFCASSPAEQSTDTQYFGPGTRLTVL.

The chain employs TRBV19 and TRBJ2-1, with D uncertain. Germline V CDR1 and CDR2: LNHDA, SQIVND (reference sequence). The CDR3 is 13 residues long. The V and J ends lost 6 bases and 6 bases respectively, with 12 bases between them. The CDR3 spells CASRFDRSNEQFF. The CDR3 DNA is TGTGCCAGTAGGTTCGACCGGTCCAATGAGCAGTTCTTC. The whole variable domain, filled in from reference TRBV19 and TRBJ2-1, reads DGGITQSPKYLFRKEGQNVTLSCEQNLNHDAMYWYRQDPGQGLRLIYYSQIVNDFQKGDIAEGYSVSREKKESFPLTVTSAQKNPTAFYLCASRFDRSNEQFFGPGTRLTVL.

CDR3 bases: TGCAGCGTTCCAGGGTACATGAACACTGAAGCTTTCTTT. Protein sequence: CSVPGYMNTEAFF. This chain links TRBV29-1 with TRBJ1-1; tentatively, D is TRBD1 (5 bases). The CDR3 is made up of 13 amino acids. The germline V gene has CDR1 SQVTM and CDR2 ANQGSEA. The germline V and J ends were trimmed by 5 bases and 0 bases, with 10 bases remaining between them.

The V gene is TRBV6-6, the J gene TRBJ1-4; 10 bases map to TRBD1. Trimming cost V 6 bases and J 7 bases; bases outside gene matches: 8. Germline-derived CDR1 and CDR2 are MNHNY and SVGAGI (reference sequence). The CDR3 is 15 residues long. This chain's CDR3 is CASSRDRGRREKLFF. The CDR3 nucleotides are TGTGCCAGCAGCAGAGACAGGGGGCGTCGTGAAAAACTGTTTTTT.

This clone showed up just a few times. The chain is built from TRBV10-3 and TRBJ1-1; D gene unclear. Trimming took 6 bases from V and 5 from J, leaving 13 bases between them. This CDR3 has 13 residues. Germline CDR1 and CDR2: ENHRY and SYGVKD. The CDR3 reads CAIRVGCKTEAFF. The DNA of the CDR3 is TGTGCCATCAGGGTGGGTTGTAAGACTGAAGCTTTCTTT.

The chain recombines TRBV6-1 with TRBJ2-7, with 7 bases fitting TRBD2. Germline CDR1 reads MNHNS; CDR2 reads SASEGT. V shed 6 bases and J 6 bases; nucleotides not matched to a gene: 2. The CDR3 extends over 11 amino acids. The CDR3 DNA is TGTGCCAGCAGCCCGGGGGGCGAGCAGTACTTC. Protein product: CASSPGGEQYF.

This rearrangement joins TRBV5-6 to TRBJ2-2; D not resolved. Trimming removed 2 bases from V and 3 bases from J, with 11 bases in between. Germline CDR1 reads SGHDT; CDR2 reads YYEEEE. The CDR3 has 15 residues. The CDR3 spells CASSFRPRDTGELFF. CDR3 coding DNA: TGTGCCAGCAGCTTTCGGCCTAGGGACACCGGGGAGCTGTTTTTT.

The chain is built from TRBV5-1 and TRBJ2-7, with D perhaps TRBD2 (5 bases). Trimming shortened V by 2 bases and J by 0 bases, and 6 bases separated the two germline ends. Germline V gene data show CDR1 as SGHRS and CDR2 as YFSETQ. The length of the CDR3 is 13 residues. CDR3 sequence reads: CASSLRDSYEQYF. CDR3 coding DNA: TGCGCCAGCAGCTTACGGGACTCCTACGAGCAGTACTTC. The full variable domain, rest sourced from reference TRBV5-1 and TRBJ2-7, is KAGVTQTPRYLIKTRGQQVTLSCSPISGHRSVSWYQQTPGQGLQFLFEYFSETQRNKGNFPGRFSGRQFSNSRSEMNVSTLELGDSALYLCASSLRDSYEQYFGPGTRLTVT.

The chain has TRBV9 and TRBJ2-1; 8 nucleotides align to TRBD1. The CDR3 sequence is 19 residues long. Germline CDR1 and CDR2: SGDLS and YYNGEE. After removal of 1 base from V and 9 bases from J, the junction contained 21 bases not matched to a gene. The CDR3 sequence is CASSVLRDRCKGGVFEQFF. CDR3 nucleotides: TGTGCCAGCAGCGTACTTAGGGACAGGTGCAAGGGTGGGGTTTTTGAGCAGTTCTTC.

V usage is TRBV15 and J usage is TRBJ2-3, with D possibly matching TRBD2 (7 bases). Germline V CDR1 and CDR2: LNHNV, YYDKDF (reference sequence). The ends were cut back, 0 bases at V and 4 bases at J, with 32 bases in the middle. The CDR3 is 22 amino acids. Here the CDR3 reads CATSRDFILGPRGGGLPDTQYF. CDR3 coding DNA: TGTGCCACCAGCAGAGATTTCATTCTGGGACCCAGAGGGGGAGGGCTTCCAGATACGCAGTATTTT.

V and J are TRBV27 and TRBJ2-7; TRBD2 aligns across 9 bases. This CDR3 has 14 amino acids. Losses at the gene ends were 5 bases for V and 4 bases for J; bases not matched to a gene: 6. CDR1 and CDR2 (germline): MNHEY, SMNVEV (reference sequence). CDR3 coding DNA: TGTGCCAGCAGTCGCCGGCGGGAGGGGTACGAGCAGTACTTC. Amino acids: CASSRRREGYEQYF.

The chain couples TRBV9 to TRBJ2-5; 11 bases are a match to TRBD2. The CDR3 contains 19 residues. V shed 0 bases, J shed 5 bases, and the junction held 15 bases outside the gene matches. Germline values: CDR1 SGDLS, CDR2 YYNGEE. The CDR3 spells CASSVGTGKLAGDVETQYF. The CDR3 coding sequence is TGTGCCAGCAGCGTAGGGACAGGGAAACTAGCGGGAGATGTGGAGACCCAGTACTTC. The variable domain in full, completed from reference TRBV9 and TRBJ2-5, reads DSGVTQTPKHLITATGQRVTLRCSPRSGDLSVYWYQQSLDQGLQFLIQYYNGEERAKGNILERFSAQQFPDLHSELNLSSLELGDSALYFCASSVGTGKLAGDVETQYFGPGTRLLVL.

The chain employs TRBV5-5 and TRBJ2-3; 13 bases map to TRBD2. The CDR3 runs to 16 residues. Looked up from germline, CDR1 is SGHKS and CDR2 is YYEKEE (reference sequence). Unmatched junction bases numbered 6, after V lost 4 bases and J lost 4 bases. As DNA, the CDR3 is TGTGCCAGCAGCCAAACTAGCGGGAGGGGTGCAGATACGCAGTATTTT. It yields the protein CASSQTSGRGADTQYF.

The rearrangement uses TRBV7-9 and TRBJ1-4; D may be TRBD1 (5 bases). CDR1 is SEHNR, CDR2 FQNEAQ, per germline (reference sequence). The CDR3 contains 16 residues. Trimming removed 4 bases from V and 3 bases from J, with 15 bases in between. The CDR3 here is CASSYSRGWANEKLFF. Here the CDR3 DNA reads TGTGCCAGCAGCTACTCCCGGGGCTGGGCTAATGAAAAACTGTTTTTT.

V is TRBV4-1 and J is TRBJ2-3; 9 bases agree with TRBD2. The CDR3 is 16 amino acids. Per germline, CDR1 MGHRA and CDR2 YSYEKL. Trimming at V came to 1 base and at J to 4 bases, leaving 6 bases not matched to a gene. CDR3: CASSQVGLADADTQYF. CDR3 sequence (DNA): TGCGCCAGCAGCCAAGTGGGACTAGCAGACGCAGATACGCAGTATTTT.

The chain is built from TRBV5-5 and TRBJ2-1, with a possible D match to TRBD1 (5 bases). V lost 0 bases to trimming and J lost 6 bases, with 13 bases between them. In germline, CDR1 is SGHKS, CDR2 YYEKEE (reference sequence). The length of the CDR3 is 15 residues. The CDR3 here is CASSLEDRTSNEQFF. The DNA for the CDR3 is TGTGCCAGCAGCTTGGAAGACAGAACAAGCAATGAGCAGTTCTTC.

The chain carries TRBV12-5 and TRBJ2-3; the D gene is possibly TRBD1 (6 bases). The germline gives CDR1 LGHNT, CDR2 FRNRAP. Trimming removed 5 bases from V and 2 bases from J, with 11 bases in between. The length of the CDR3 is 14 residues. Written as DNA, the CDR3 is TGTGCTAGTGGTCCGAGGGACACCACAGATACGCAGTATTTT. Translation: CASGPRDTTDTQYF.

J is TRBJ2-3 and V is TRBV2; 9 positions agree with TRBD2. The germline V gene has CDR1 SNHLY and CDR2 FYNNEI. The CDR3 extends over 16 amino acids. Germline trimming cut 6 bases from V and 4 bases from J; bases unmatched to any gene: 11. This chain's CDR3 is CASRSTAGGPADTQYF. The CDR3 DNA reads TGTGCCAGCAGATCCACGGCGGGAGGGCCGGCAGATACGCAGTATTTT.

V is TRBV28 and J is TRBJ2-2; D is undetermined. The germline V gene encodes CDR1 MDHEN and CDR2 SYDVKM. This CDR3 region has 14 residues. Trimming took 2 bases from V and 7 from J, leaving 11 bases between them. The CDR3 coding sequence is TGTGCCAGCAGTTTAGGAACATGGTGCGGGGAGCTGTTTTTT. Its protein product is CASSLGTWCGELFF.